The 30 T cell receptor beta chains reported below all come from one sample, sequenced in a study of shared clonotypes between healthy human individuals. Using immunoSEQ multiplex PCR, the repertoire was profiled, and TCRdb retains in-frame clones only, with some absent. Of 450,000 to 500,000 clones listed, 60% to 80% are singletons. The material sequenced was PBMCs. Source of these receptors: a woman between 40 and 55 years old in good health. Some clones in this sample may be carry-over from other donors' samples.

The chain has TRBV6-6 and TRBJ2-3, with 13 bases fitting TRBD2. The CDR3 spans 16 residues. From germline, CDR1 is MNHNY and CDR2 SVGAGI (reference sequence). After removal of 6 bases from V and 2 bases from J, the junction contained 5 bases not matched to a gene. This CDR3 reads CASRGTSGDHTDTQYF. The CDR3 DNA sequence: TGTGCCAGCAGGGGGACTAGCGGGGACCACACAGATACGCAGTATTTT.

The chain is built from TRBV4-1 and TRBJ2-1, with 15 bases lining up with TRBD2. Looked up from germline, CDR1 is MGHRA and CDR2 is YSYEKL. The CDR3 loop spans 20 amino acids. J was trimmed by 0 bases and V by 1 base; bases with no gene match: 7. CDR3 residues: CASSQVGTSGRRSSYNEQFF. The CDR3 DNA follows: TGCGCCAGCAGCCAAGTCGGGACTAGCGGGAGGAGAAGCTCCTACAATGAGCAGTTCTTC.

This chain connects TRBV4-2 to TRBJ1-2; 7 bases are a match to TRBD1. The V gene end was trimmed by 5 bases and the J gene end by 2 bases; junction bases not matched to a gene: 5. CDR1 and CDR2 (germline): LGHNA, YNFKEQ. The CDR3 is 14 amino acids. The CDR3 sequence: CASSGQASNYGYTF. CDR3 DNA sequence: TGTGCCAGCAGCGGACAGGCGAGCAACTATGGCTACACCTTC.

The chain recombines TRBV6-5 with TRBJ1-2; a possible D gene is TRBD1 (6 bases). The CDR3 sequence is 14 residues long. Trimming took off 5 bases at V and 4 bases at J, with 14 bases between the two ends. Germline V CDR1 and CDR2: MNHEY, SVGAGI. This chain's CDR3 is CASSPRTVSYGYTF. The CDR3, as DNA: TGTGCCAGCAGTCCCCGGACAGTTTCCTATGGCTACACCTTC.

The chain combines TRBV5-1 with TRBJ2-7; the D gene could be TRBD1 or TRBD2 (5 bases each). CDR3 length: 14 residues. Per germline, CDR1 SGHRS and CDR2 YFSETQ. V gave up 0 bases and J gave up 1 base, with 8 bases separating them. The CDR3 here is CASSLGDGSYEQYF. The CDR3 region has the DNA TGCGCCAGCAGCTTGGGGGACGGGTCCTACGAGCAGTACTTC.

This rearrangement joins TRBV4-1 to TRBJ1-5; weak D call: TRBD1 (5 bases). The V gene's germline CDR1 is MGHRA and CDR2 YSYEKL. CDR3 length: 17 amino acids. With 1 base removed from V and 4 bases from J, the gap between germline ends came to 17 bases. The CDR3 protein is CASSQGLVTGRNQPQHF. CDR3 DNA sequence: TGCGCCAGCAGCCAAGGTTTGGTTACAGGTAGGAATCAGCCCCAGCATTTT.

The J gene is TRBJ1-2, the V gene TRBV30; D ambiguous. V was shortened by 1 base and J by 6 bases, with 6 bases between the two germline ends. This CDR3 is 11 amino acids long. Germline V gene lookup returns CDR1 GTSNPN and CDR2 SVGIG (reference sequence). CDR3 region: CAWSEWDGYTF. CDR3 DNA: TGTGCCTGGAGTGAGTGGGATGGCTACACCTTC.

On this clone: The sample carries other DNA sequences with the same CDR3. This chain connects TRBV5-4 to TRBJ1-4, with 10 bases aligning to TRBD1. The CDR3 runs 14 residues. The junction had 2 bases not matched to a gene; V was cut back by 3 bases and J by 6 bases. Germline V gene lookup returns CDR1 SGHNT and CDR2 YYREEE (reference sequence). In DNA form, the CDR3 reads TGTGCCAGCAGCTGGGACAGGGGCGATGAAAAACTGTTTTTT. It specifies CASSWDRGDEKLFF.

The chain employs TRBV6-5 and TRBJ2-2; the D gene is possibly TRBD1 (6 bases). The CDR3 length is 13 residues. Germline values: CDR1 MNHEY, CDR2 SVGAGI. The ends were cut back, 6 bases at V and 5 bases at J, with 10 bases in the middle. The CDR3 region has the DNA TGTGCCAGCAGGCGGACAGCGACCGGGGAGCTGTTTTTT. This gives the protein CASRRTATGELFF.

J is TRBJ2-2 and V is TRBV19; D may match TRBD1 or TRBD2 (6 bases each). V gave up 7 bases and J gave up 6 bases, with 18 bases separating them. The CDR3 has 15 residues. In germline, CDR1 is LNHDA, CDR2 SQIVND (reference sequence). Written as DNA, the CDR3 is TGTGCCAGTACCCCACCTCGGAGGGGGTCCGGGGAGCTGTTTTTT. It codes for CASTPPRRGSGELFF.

The chain links TRBV10-3 to TRBJ2-1; 8 bases are shared with TRBD2. The V gene end was trimmed by 4 bases and the J gene end by 4 bases; junction bases not matched to a gene: 6. This CDR3 comprises 15 residues. CDR1 and CDR2 from the germline V gene are ENHRY and SYGVKD. The DNA of the CDR3 is TGTGCCATCAGTGTGGGACTAGGGCCTTACAATGAGCAGTTCTTC. It encodes CAISVGLGPYNEQFF.

The chain has TRBV28 and TRBJ2-3; 10 positions match TRBD2. Germline V gives CDR1 MDHEN, CDR2 SYDVKM. V lost 7 bases, J lost 4 bases, and 8 bases stayed unmatched. The CDR3 spans 15 residues. The CDR3 sequence: CASKNSGRFADTQYF. As DNA, the CDR3 is TGTGCCAGCAAAAATAGCGGGAGGTTCGCAGATACGCAGTATTTT.

This clone was detected only a few times. The chain uses TRBV7-2 and TRBJ1-1, with no clear D. Germline V gene data show CDR1 as SGHTA and CDR2 as FQGNSA. CDR3 length equals 14 residues. V was trimmed by 0 bases and J by 5 bases, leaving 10 bases between them. CDR3 loop: CASSLAASGTEAFF. The CDR3 coding sequence is TGTGCCAGCAGCTTAGCGGCGTCGGGGACTGAAGCTTTCTTT. Complete variable domain (other parts from reference TRBV7-2 and TRBJ1-1): GAGVSQSPSNKVTEKGKDVELRCDPISGHTALYWYRQSLGQGLEFLIYFQGNSAPDKSGLPSDRFSAERTGGSVSTLTIQRTQQEDSAVYLCASSLAASGTEAFFGQGTRLTVV.

The chain links TRBV11-2 to TRBJ2-5; no clear D gene. The CDR3 is made up of 13 amino acids. V lost 2 bases and J lost 1, with 5 bases in between. Germline-derived CDR1 and CDR2 are SGHAT and FQNNGV. CDR3 in amino acids: CASSLRVQETQYF. The CDR3 nucleotides are TGTGCCAGCAGCTTAAGGGTCCAAGAGACCCAGTACTTC.

The rearrangement uses TRBV18 and TRBJ1-1, with D hard to call. The CDR3 is made up of 14 amino acids. V shed 6 bases and J shed 2 bases, with 13 bases lying between them. Per germline, CDR1 KGHSH and CDR2 LQKENI. This chain's CDR3 is CASSHPVTNTEAFF. As DNA, the CDR3 is TGTGCCAGCTCGCACCCCGTAACCAACACTGAAGCTTTCTTT.

V usage is TRBV6-1 and J usage is TRBJ2-7; D may be TRBD1 (6 bases). CDR1 is MNHNS and CDR2 is SASEGT in the germline V gene. There are 17 residues in the CDR3. Trimming cost V 2 bases and J 4 bases, with 21 bases left between them. CDR3 coding DNA: TGTGCCAGCAGTGAAACCACAGGGCCCGACAATATATACGAGCAGTACTTC. Translation: CASSETTGPDNIYEQYF.

Details on this clone: This may be a read error: a much more frequent sequence differs by one nucleotide. The DNA for the CDR3 is TGTGCCGGCAGCTTAGACGCTTGGTCCTACGAGCAGTACTTC. Translated: CAGSLDAWSYEQYF. The chain employs TRBV7-9 and TRBJ2-7; the D is unclear. This CDR3 is built from 14 residues. CDR1 and CDR2 (germline): SEHNR, FQNEAQ (reference sequence).

This chain links TRBV30 with TRBJ1-5; tentative D call: TRBD1 (5 bases). Germline-derived CDR1 and CDR2 are GTSNPN and SVGIG (reference sequence). The ends were cut back, 4 bases at V and 0 bases at J, with 10 bases in the middle. The CDR3 has 14 residues. CDR3 nucleotide sequence: TGTGCCTGGACTCCCAGGGCTAGCAATCAGCCCCAGCATTTT. Residues: CAWTPRASNQPQHF.

The chain recombines TRBV19 with TRBJ1-5, with D perhaps matching TRBD1 (6 bases). CDR1 LNHDA and CDR2 SQIVND come from the germline V gene (reference sequence). Deletions cut 9 bases from V and 6 bases from J, with 15 bases between. The CDR3 is 13 amino acids. CDR3 loop: CASAGGAGQPQHF. The CDR3 nucleotides read TGTGCCAGCGCCGGGGGGGCAGGTCAGCCCCAGCATTTT.

This rearrangement joins TRBV29-1 to TRBJ2-1; no clear D gene. Trimming shortened V by 4 bases and J by 7 bases, and 8 bases separated the two germline ends. There are 11 residues in the CDR3. Germline values: CDR1 SQVTM, CDR2 ANQGSEA. As DNA, the CDR3 is TGCAGCGTTGTAGGTGGAAATGAGCAGTTCTTC. Translating it yields CSVVGGNEQFF.

The chain employs TRBV2 and TRBJ2-5; 11 bases line up with TRBD2. CDR1 is SNHLY and CDR2 is FYNNEI in the germline V gene. The CDR3 contains 21 residues. V lost 0 bases to trimming and J lost 0 bases; unmatched junction nucleotides: 15. Written as DNA, the CDR3 is TGTGCCAGCAGTGAAGCCAGGGGACCGACTAGCGGGATTTGGCACCAAGAGACCCAGTACTTC. Protein product: CASSEARGPTSGIWHQETQYF.

V usage is TRBV7-9 and J usage is TRBJ2-5, with a weak D call TRBD1 (6 bases). Germline CDR1 reads SEHNR; CDR2 reads FQNEAQ (reference sequence). The CDR3 has 15 residues. Trimming took 1 base from V and 1 from J, leaving 10 bases between them. CDR3 sequence reads: CASSLGAGAQETQYF. The CDR3 bases are TGTGCCAGCAGCTTAGGGGCAGGGGCCCAAGAGACCCAGTACTTC.

This clone occurred a few times. J is TRBJ1-1 and V is TRBV9; D unclear. The CDR3 is 17 amino acids. The germline V and J ends were trimmed by 0 bases and 0 bases, with 15 bases remaining between them. Looked up from germline, CDR1 is SGDLS and CDR2 is YYNGEE. The CDR3 region is CASSVGPNIPMNTEAFF. For the CDR3, the DNA is TGTGCCAGCAGCGTAGGACCTAATATCCCTATGAACACTGAAGCTTTCTTT. The full variable domain, in which reference TRBV9 and TRBJ1-1 provide the parts outside the CDR3, is DSGVTQTPKHLITATGQRVTLRCSPRSGDLSVYWYQQSLDQGLQFLIQYYNGEERAKGNILERFSAQQFPDLHSELNLSSLELGDSALYFCASSVGPNIPMNTEAFFGQGTRLTVV.

The J gene is TRBJ2-7, the V gene TRBV28, with 10 bases lining up with TRBD1. J gave up 7 bases and V 6 bases, and 9 bases lay outside the gene matches. CDR3 length: 14 amino acids. Looked up from germline, CDR1 is MDHEN and CDR2 is SYDVKM. The CDR3 sequence: CASRAGTGAREQYF. DNA of the CDR3: TGTGCCAGCAGGGCCGGGACAGGGGCTCGGGAGCAGTACTTC.

The chain recombines TRBV7-2 with TRBJ2-7, with 9 positions matching TRBD2. V shed 5 bases and J 3 bases; nucleotides not matched to a gene: 11. CDR1 and CDR2 from the germline V gene are SGHTA and FQGNSA. The CDR3 length is 16 residues. The CDR3 sequence is CASSPSSSGTFYEQYF. The CDR3, as DNA: TGTGCCAGCAGCCCCTCTTCTAGCGGGACCTTCTACGAGCAGTACTTC.

CDR3 nucleotides: TGTGCCAGCTCACCACCTAGCGGGAGGGCCTACAATGAGCAGTTCTTC. Protein: CASSPPSGRAYNEQFF. The rearrangement joins TRBV18 to TRBJ2-1; 11 bases agree with TRBD2. There are 16 residues in the CDR3. V was pared by 0 bases and J by 2 bases, with 0 bases of the junction left unmatched. In germline, CDR1 is KGHSH, CDR2 LQKENI.

A remark on this clone: Other DNA sequences from this sample encode an identical CDR3 as well. The V call is TRBV5-1, the J call TRBJ2-5; unclear D gene. The V end lost 0 bases, the J end lost 0 bases, and 3 bases lay between the germline ends. Germline CDR1 and CDR2: SGHRS and YFSETQ. This CDR3 has 13 amino acids. As DNA, the CDR3 is TGCGCCAGCAGCTTGGACAACCAAGAGACCCAGTACTTC. Translation gives CASSLDNQETQYF. Full variable domain (missing parts from reference TRBV5-1 and TRBJ2-5): KAGVTQTPRYLIKTRGQQVTLSCSPISGHRSVSWYQQTPGQGLQFLFEYFSETQRNKGNFPGRFSGRQFSNSRSEMNVSTLELGDSALYLCASSLDNQETQYFGPGTRLLVL.

The V call is TRBV28, the J call TRBJ1-2; 9 nucleotides match TRBD1. The CDR3 is 13 amino acids. With 7 bases clipped from V and 7 bases from J, the junction kept 7 bases outside the gene matches. The germline gives CDR1 MDHEN, CDR2 SYDVKM. CDR3 in amino acids: CASNVQGAGGYTF. CDR3 DNA: TGTGCCAGCAACGTACAGGGGGCTGGTGGCTACACCTTC.

The chain carries TRBV7-9 and TRBJ2-5; possible D gene TRBD2, 6 bases. V lost 6 bases and J 2 bases, leaving 10 bases between the germline ends. CDR3 length: 13 residues. Germline V gene sequence: CDR1 SEHNR, CDR2 FQNEAQ (reference sequence). The DNA for the CDR3 is TGTGCCAGCAGTGAGACTAGTCAAGAGACCCAGTACTTC. This gives the protein CASSETSQETQYF.

This clone was recorded only once. The chain links TRBV21-1 to TRBJ2-3; the table's D call of TRBD2 was not tested on the DNA. TRBV21-1 is classified as a pseudogene. The length of the CDR3 is 16 residues. This chain's CDR3 is CASKGLAGGITDTQYF. CDR3 DNA sequence: TGTGCCAGCAAGGGACTAGCGGGAGGAATCACAGATACGCAGTATTTT.